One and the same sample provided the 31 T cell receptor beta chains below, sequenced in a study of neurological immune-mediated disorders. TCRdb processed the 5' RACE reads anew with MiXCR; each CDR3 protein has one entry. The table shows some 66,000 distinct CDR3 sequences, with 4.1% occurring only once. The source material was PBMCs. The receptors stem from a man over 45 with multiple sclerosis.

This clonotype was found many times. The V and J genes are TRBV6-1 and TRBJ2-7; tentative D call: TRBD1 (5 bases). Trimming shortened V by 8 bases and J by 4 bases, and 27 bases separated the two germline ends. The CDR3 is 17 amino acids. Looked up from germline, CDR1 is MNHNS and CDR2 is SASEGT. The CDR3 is CASGKVWGSTGNYEQYV. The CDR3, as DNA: TGTGCCAGCGGGAAGGTGTGGGGTAGTACAGGAAATTACGAGCAGTACGTC.

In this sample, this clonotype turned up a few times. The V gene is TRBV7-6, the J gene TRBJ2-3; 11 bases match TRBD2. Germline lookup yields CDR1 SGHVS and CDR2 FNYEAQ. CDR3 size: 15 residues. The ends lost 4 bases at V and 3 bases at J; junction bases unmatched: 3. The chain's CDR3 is CASSYSGGETDTQYF. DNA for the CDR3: TGTGCCAGCAGCTATAGCGGGGGGGAGACAGATACGCAGTATTTT.

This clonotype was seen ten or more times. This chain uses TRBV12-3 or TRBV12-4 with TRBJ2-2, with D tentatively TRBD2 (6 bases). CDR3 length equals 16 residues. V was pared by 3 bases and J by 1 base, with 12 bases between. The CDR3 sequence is CASSFRGTMNTGELFF. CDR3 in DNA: TGTGCCAGCAGTTTTCGGGGGACGATGAACACCGGGGAGCTGTTTTTT.

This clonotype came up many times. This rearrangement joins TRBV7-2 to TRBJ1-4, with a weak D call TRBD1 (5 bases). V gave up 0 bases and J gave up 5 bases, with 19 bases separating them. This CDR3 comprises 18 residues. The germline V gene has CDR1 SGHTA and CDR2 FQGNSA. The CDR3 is CASSLAVRVLQPNEKLFF. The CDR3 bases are TGTGCCAGCAGCTTAGCGGTCAGGGTTCTTCAACCCAATGAAAAACTGTTTTTT.

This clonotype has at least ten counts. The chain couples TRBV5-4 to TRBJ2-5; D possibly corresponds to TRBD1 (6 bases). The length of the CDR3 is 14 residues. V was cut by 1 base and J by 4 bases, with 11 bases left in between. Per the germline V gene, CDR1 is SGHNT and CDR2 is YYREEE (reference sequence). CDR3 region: CASSLFQGSETQYF. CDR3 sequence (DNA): TGTGCCAGCAGCTTGTTCCAGGGGTCAGAGACCCAGTACTTC.

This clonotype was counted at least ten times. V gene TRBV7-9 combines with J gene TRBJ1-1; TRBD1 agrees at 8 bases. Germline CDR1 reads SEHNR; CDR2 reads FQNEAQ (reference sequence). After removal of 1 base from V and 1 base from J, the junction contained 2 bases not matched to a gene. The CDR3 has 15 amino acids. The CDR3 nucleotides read TGTGCCAGCAGCTTAGAAGACAGGGGGAACACTGAAGCTTTCTTT. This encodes CASSLEDRGNTEAFF.

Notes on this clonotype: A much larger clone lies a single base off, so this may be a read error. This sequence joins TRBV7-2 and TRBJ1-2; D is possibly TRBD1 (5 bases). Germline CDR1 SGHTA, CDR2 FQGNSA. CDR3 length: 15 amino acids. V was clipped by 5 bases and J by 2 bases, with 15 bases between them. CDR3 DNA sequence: TGTGCCAGCAGCCCGGCGGGGGGGGAAAACTATGGCTACACCTTC. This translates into CASSPAGGENYGYTF.

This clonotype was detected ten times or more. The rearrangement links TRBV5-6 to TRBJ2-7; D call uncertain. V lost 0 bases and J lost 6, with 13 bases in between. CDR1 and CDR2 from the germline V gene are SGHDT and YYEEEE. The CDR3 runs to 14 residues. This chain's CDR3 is CASSLVTDLFEQYF. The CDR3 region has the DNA TGTGCCAGCAGCTTGGTTACAGACTTGTTCGAGCAGTACTTC.

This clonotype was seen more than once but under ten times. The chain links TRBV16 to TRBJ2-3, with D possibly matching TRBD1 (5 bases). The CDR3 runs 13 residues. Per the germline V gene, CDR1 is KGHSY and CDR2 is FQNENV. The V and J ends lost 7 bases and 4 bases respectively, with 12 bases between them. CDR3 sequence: CASKTAGSDTQYF. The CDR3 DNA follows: TGTGCCAGCAAGACAGCAGGGTCAGATACGCAGTATTTT.

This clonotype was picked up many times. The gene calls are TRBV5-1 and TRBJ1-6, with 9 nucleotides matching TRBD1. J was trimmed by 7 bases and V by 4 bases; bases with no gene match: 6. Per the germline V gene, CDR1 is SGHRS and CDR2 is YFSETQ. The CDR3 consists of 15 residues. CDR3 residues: CASSRPGQGNSPLHF. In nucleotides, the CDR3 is TGCGCCAGCAGCCGCCCGGGACAGGGCAATTCACCCCTCCACTTT.

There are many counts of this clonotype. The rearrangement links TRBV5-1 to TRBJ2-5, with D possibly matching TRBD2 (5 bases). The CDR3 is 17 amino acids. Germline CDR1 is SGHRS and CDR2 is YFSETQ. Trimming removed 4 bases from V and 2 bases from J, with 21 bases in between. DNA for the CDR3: TGCGCCAGCAGCATGAATCGGTCAGGACTTACACAAGAGACCCAGTACTTC. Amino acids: CASSMNRSGLTQETQYF.

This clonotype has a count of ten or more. CDR3: CSARRGSIMNTEAFF. CDR3 bases: TGCAGTGCTCGCCGCGGGAGCATAATGAACACTGAAGCTTTCTTT. The chain uses TRBV20-1 and TRBJ1-1; no clear D. Trimming removed 5 bases from V and 0 bases from J, with 16 bases in between. The germline V gene encodes CDR1 DFQATT and CDR2 SNEGSKA (reference sequence). CDR3 length: 15 residues.

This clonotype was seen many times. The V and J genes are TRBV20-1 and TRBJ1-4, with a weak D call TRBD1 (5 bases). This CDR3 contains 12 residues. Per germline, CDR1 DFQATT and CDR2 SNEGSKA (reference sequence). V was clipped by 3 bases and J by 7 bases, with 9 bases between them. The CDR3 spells CSARGRGEKLFF. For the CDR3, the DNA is TGCAGTGCTAGGGGGCGCGGTGAAAAACTGTTTTTT.

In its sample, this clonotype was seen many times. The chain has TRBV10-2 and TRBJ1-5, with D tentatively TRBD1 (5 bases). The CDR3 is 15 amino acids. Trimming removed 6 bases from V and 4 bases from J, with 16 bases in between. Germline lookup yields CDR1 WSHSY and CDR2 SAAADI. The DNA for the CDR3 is TGCGCCAGCAGCCCTGACAGTTATCCTAATCAGCCCCAGCATTTT. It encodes CASSPDSYPNQPQHF.

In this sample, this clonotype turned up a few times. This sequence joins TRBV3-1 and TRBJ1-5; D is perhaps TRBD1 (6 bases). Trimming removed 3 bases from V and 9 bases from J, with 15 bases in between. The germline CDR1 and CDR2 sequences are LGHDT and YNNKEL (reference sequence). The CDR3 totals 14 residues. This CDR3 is CASSHRQGRGPQHF. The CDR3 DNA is TGTGCCAGCAGCCATCGGCAGGGGAGAGGGCCCCAGCATTTT.

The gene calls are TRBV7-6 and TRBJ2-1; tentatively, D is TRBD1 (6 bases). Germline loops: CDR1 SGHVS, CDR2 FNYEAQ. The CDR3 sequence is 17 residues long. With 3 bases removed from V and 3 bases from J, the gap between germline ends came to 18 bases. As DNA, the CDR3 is TGTGCCAGCAGCTTGGCGGACAGCCCGATTAACTACAATGAGCAGTTCTTC. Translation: CASSLADSPINYNEQFF.

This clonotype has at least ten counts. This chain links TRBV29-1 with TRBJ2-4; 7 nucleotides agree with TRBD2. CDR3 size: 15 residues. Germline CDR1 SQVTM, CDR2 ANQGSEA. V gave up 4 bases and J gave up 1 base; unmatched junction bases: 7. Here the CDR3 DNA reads TGCAGCGTTGGATTGACTAGCCTGGCCAAAAACATTCAGTACTTC. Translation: CSVGLTSLAKNIQYF.

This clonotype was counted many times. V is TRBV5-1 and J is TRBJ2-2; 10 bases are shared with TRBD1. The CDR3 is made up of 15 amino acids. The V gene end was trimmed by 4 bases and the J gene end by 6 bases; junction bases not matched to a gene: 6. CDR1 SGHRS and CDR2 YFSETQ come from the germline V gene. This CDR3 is CASSPRQGAAGELFF. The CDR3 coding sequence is TGCGCCAGCAGCCCCCGACAGGGGGCAGCCGGGGAGCTGTTTTTT.

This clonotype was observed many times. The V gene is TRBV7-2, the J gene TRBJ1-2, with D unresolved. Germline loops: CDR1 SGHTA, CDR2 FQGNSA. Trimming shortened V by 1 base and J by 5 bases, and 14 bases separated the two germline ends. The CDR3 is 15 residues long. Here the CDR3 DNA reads TGTGCCAGCAGCTTAGGCGTCGGAGTGGGATATGGCTACACCTTC. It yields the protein CASSLGVGVGYGYTF. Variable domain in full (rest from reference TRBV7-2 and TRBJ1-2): GAGVSQSPSNKVTEKGKDVELRCDPISGHTALYWYRQSLGQGLEFLIYFQGNSAPDKSGLPSDRFSAERTGGSVSTLTIQRTQQEDSAVYLCASSLGVGVGYGYTFGSGTRLTVV.

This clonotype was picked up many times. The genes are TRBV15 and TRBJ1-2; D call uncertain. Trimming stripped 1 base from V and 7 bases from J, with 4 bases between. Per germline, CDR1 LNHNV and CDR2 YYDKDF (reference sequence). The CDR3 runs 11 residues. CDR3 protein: CATSRGGGYTF. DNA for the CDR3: TGTGCCACCAGCAGAGGCGGTGGCTACACCTTC.

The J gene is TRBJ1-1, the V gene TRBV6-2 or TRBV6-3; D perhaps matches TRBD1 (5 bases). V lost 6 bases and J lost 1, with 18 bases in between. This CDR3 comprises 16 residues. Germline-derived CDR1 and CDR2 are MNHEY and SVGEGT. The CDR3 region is CASSPPGRRENTEAFF. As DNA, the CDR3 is TGTGCCAGCAGCCCCCCAGGGCGGCGAGAGAACACTGAAGCTTTCTTT.

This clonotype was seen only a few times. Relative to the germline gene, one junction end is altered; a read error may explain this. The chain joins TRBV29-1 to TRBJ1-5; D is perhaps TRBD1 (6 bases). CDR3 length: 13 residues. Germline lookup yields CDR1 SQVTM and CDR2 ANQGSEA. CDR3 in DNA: TGCAGCGTTGGAGGGGGAGGCAATCAGCCCCAGAATTTT. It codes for CSVGGGGNQPQNF. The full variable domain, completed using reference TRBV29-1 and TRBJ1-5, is SAVISQKPSRDICQRGTSLTIQCQVDSQVTMMFWYRQQPGQSLTLIATANQGSEATYESGFVIDKFPISRPNLTFSTLTVSNMSPEDSSIYLCSVGGGGNQPQNFGDGTRLSIL.

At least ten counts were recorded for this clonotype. This CDR3 reads CSVDQGNEQFF. The CDR3 DNA follows: TGCAGCGTTGACCAGGGGAATGAGCAGTTCTTC. This sequence joins TRBV29-1 and TRBJ2-1, with D possibly matching TRBD1 (6 bases). The CDR3 consists of 11 residues. V lost 3 bases and J lost 7, with 7 bases in between. CDR1 is SQVTM and CDR2 is ANQGSEA in the germline V gene.

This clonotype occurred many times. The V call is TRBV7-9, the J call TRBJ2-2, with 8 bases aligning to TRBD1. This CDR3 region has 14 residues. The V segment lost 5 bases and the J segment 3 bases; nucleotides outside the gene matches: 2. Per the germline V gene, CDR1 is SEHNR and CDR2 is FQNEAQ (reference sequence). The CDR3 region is CASSRTGHTGELFF. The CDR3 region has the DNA TGTGCCAGCAGCCGGACAGGGCACACCGGGGAGCTGTTTTTT.

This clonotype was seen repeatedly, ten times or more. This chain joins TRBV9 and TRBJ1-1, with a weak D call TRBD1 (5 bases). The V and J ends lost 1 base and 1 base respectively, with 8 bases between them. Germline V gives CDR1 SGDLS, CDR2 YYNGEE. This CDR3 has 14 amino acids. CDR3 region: CASSVNRWNTEAFF. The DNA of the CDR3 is TGTGCCAGCAGCGTAAACAGGTGGAACACTGAAGCTTTCTTT.

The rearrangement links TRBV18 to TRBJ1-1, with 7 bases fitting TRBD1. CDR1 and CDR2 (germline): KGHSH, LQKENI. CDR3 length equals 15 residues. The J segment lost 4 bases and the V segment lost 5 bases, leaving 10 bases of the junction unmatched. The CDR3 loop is CASSTTLGGRTEAFF. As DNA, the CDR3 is TGTGCCAGCTCAACCACCCTAGGGGGCCGCACTGAAGCTTTCTTT.

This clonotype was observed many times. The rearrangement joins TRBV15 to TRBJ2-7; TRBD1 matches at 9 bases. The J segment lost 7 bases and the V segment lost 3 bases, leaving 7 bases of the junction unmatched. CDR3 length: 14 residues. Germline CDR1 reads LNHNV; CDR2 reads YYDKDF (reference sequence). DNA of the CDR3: TGTGCCACCAGCAGCCGGGACAGGGATTTTGAGCAGTACGTC. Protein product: CATSSRDRDFEQYV.

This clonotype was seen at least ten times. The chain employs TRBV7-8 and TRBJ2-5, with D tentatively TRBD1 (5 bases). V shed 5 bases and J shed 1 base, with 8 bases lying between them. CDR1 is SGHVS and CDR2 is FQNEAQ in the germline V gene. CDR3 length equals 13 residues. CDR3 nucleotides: TGTGCCAGCAGCCACAGGACCCAAGAGACCCAGTACTTC. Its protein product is CASSHRTQETQYF. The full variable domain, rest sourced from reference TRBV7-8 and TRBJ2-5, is GAGVSQSPRYKVAKRGQDVALRCDPISGHVSLFWYQQALGQGPEFLTYFQNEAQLDKSGLPSDRFFAERPEGSVSTLKIQRTQQEDSAVYLCASSHRTQETQYFGPGTRLLVL.

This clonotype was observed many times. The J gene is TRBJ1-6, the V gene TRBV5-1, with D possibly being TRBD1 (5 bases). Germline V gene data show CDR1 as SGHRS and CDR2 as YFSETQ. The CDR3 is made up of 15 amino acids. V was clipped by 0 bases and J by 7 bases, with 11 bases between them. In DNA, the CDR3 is TGCGCCAGCAGCTTGGACGGGGGTCCAAATTCACCCCTCCACTTT. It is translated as CASSLDGGPNSPLHF.

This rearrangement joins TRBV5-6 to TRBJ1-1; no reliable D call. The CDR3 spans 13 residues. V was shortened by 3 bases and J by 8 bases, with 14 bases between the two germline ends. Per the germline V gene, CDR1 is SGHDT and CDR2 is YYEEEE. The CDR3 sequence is CASSSPSRKEAFF. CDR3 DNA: TGTGCCAGCAGCTCACCCTCTCGGAAGGAAGCTTTCTTT.

The DNA of the CDR3 is TGTGCCAGCTCACCATCGGGACAGGGAAGAGAAGCTTTCTTT. Its translation: CASSPSGQGREAFF. The V gene is TRBV18, the J gene TRBJ1-1; 9 bases align to TRBD1. CDR3 length equals 14 residues. The junction had 6 bases not matched to a gene; V was cut back by 2 bases and J by 8 bases. The germline gives CDR1 KGHSH, CDR2 LQKENI.